These 25 T cell receptor beta chains were sequenced from one sample in a study of T-cell memory formation after mild COVID-19. Each CDR3 protein gets one entry after TCRdb re-called the 5' RACE reads with MiXCR. The data contain 350,000 to 450,000 distinct CDR3 sequences, around 18% of them seen just once; the ten biggest clones take up roughly 8.4%. Sequenced input: PBMCs or a T cell subset sorted from them (not recorded which). Every receptor here comes from an adult woman who had mild COVID-19 (a few samples of this study predate the infection). Cell type and time point are not known.

The chain joins TRBV27 to TRBJ1-5; 7 bases are shared with TRBD1. Per germline, CDR1 MNHEY and CDR2 SMNVEV (reference sequence). After removal of 1 base from V and 2 bases from J, the junction contained 8 bases not matched to a gene. This CDR3 has 17 residues. The CDR3 coding sequence is TGTGCCAGCAGTTTATATCCCGCAGGGGGGGGCAATCAGCCCCAGCATTTT. Its protein product is CASSLYPAGGGNQPQHF.

This clonotype showed up many times. The genes are TRBV25-1 and TRBJ2-7; 8 positions match TRBD1. V lost 3 bases, J lost 0 bases, and 13 bases stayed unmatched. Germline CDR1 is MGHDK and CDR2 is SYGVNS. This CDR3 is 18 amino acids long. CDR3 amino acids: CASSDEVGGQGGSYEQYF. CDR3 DNA: TGTGCCAGCAGTGACGAGGTTGGCGGACAGGGAGGCTCCTACGAGCAGTACTTC.

The sample holds a few counts of this clonotype. This rearrangement joins TRBV19 to TRBJ2-2; D not resolved. V lost 2 bases and J 0 bases, leaving 7 bases between the germline ends. Germline CDR1 and CDR2: LNHDA and SQIVND (reference sequence). The length of the CDR3 is 15 residues. The CDR3 loop is CASSIREANTGELFF. The DNA of the CDR3 is TGTGCCAGTAGTATAAGAGAAGCGAACACCGGGGAGCTGTTTTTT.

The table lists this clonotype with a few counts. The chain carries TRBV15 and TRBJ2-5, with D unclear. CDR3 length equals 15 residues. The V end lost 0 bases, the J end lost 5 bases, and 13 bases lay between the germline ends. Germline V gene data show CDR1 as LNHNV and CDR2 as YYDKDF (reference sequence). DNA of the CDR3: TGTGCCACCAGCAGAGATAACTCGGCGAGCGAGACCCAGTACTTC. It is translated as CATSRDNSASETQYF. The full variable domain, rest sourced from reference TRBV15 and TRBJ2-5, is DAMVIQNPRYQVTQFGKPVTLSCSQTLNHNVMYWYQQKSSQAPKLLFHYYDKDFNNEADTPDNFQSRRPNTSFCFLDIRSPGLGDTAMYLCATSRDNSASETQYFGPGTRLLVL.

This clonotype was observed at least ten times. The chain uses TRBV7-9 and TRBJ1-5, with 9 bases lining up with TRBD1. The CDR3 has 16 amino acids. Germline assignment: CDR1 SEHNR and CDR2 FQNEAQ (reference sequence). Trimming removed 1 base from V and 5 bases from J; junction bases left unmatched: 6. CDR3 DNA sequence: TGTGCCAGCAGCTTAGAGGGGACAGGGAGGCATCAGCCCCAGCATTTT. Amino acids: CASSLEGTGRHQPQHF.

The V and J genes are TRBV5-6 and TRBJ2-1; the match to TRBD2 covers 8 bases. Trimming took 2 bases from V and 4 from J; bases not matched to a gene: 5. Germline assignment: CDR1 SGHDT and CDR2 YYEEEE. This CDR3 has 15 residues. The CDR3 is CASSFGGGRYNEQFF. The CDR3 nucleotides are TGTGCCAGCAGCTTCGGGGGCGGGAGGTACAATGAGCAGTTCTTC.

As DNA, the CDR3 is TGTGCCAGCAGCCTACAGACAGGGGCCCGCTATGGCTACACCTTC. This codes for CASSLQTGARYGYTF. The V call is TRBV12-3 or TRBV12-4, the J call TRBJ1-2; 8 positions agree with TRBD1. J gave up 4 bases and V 6 bases, and 10 bases lay outside the gene matches. The CDR3 consists of 15 residues.

The chain has TRBV1 and TRBJ2-7; the table's D call TRBD2 went unverified against the DNA. TRBV1 constitutes a pseudogene. This CDR3 contains 14 residues. CDR3 in amino acids: CTSTLGEREDEQYF. The CDR3, as DNA: TGCACCAGCACCCTGGGGGAGCGGGAAGACGAGCAGTACTTC.

The chain is built from TRBV12-3 or TRBV12-4 and TRBJ1-5; D uncertain. There are 15 residues in the CDR3. Trimming took off 4 bases at V and 5 bases at J, with 15 bases between the two ends. CDR3: CASSWPLVGDQPQHF. The CDR3 DNA follows: TGTGCCAGCAGTTGGCCCTTGGTGGGAGATCAGCCCCAGCATTTT.

This chain joins TRBV20-1 and TRBJ2-3; TRBD2 is a possible D gene (6 bases). V was trimmed by 6 bases and J by 0 bases, leaving 16 bases between them. The CDR3 totals 15 residues. Germline lookup yields CDR1 DFQATT and CDR2 SNEGSKA (reference sequence). The CDR3 bases are TGCAGTGCCCCCCCGGGGGAGCGAAGCACAGATACGCAGTATTTT. Its protein is CSAPPGERSTDTQYF.

The gene calls are TRBV5-6 and TRBJ1-5; unclear D gene. The CDR3 loop spans 13 amino acids. The V gene's germline CDR1 is SGHDT and CDR2 YYEEEE. Between the trimmed V and J ends, which lost 2 bases and 9 bases, there was a span of 12 bases. The CDR3 nucleotides are TGTGCCAGCAGCTTCGCGGGTGTTGGGCCCCAGCATTTT. Its protein is CASSFAGVGPQHF.

This clonotype was detected a few times. The genes are TRBV29-1 and TRBJ1-2; tentatively, D is TRBD1 (6 bases). This CDR3 region has 13 residues. Germline values: CDR1 SQVTM, CDR2 ANQGSEA. V was shortened by 2 bases and J by 3 bases, with 10 bases between the two germline ends. CDR3 residues: CSVEPGVDYGYTF. The CDR3 DNA is TGCAGCGTTGAACCAGGGGTGGACTATGGCTACACCTTC.

This clonotype occurred a few times. This CDR3 reads CASSLSRASGNEQFF. CDR3 DNA: TGTGCCAGCAGTTTATCCCGGGCAAGCGGCAATGAGCAGTTCTTC. The chain links TRBV2 to TRBJ2-1; D is possibly TRBD2 (5 bases). CDR1 is SNHLY and CDR2 is FYNNEI in the germline V gene. Trimming took 5 bases from V and 6 from J, leaving 17 bases between them. This CDR3 is 15 amino acids long.

The CDR3: CASSGDRVQPQHF. The CDR3, as DNA: TGTGCCAGCTCGGGGGACAGGGTTCAGCCCCAGCATTTT. The V gene is TRBV6-1, the J gene TRBJ1-5; 9 bases are shared with TRBD1. The CDR3 extends over 13 amino acids. Germline CDR1 and CDR2: MNHNS and SASEGT. V shed 8 bases and J 6 bases; nucleotides not matched to a gene: 5.

This clonotype appeared a few times. V is TRBV10-3 and J is TRBJ2-5; D is possibly TRBD2 (5 bases). Germline CDR1 is ENHRY and CDR2 is SYGVKD. V lost 6 bases to trimming and J lost 0 bases, with 11 bases between them. The CDR3 has 14 amino acids. The CDR3 loop is CAIRNGLDQETQYF. CDR3 bases: TGTGCCATCAGGAACGGACTCGACCAAGAGACCCAGTACTTC.

The chain links TRBV7-2 to TRBJ2-1, with unresolved D. V lost 5 bases, J lost 5 bases, and 19 bases lay in between. The CDR3 has 16 residues. Germline lookup yields CDR1 SGHTA and CDR2 FQGNSA. The CDR3 loop is CASSPRRRTADNEQFF. Here the CDR3 DNA reads TGTGCCAGCAGCCCGCGGAGACGAACCGCTGACAATGAGCAGTTCTTC.

This clonotype was counted a few times. The chain links TRBV19 to TRBJ2-2, with D perhaps TRBD1 (5 bases). The length of the CDR3 is 13 residues. The V end was cut by 8 bases, the J end by 0 bases, with 7 bases between. Germline V CDR1 and CDR2: LNHDA, SQIVND (reference sequence). The CDR3 nucleotides are TGTGCCAGTGGACAATCGAACACCGGGGAGCTGTTTTTT. Translation: CASGQSNTGELFF.

This chain uses TRBV6-5 with TRBJ2-1, with D maybe TRBD1 (5 bases). In germline, CDR1 is MNHEY, CDR2 SVGAGI. The CDR3 sequence is 14 residues long. Trimming shortened V by 2 bases and J by 9 bases, and 14 bases separated the two germline ends. The CDR3 reads CASSYRQTLSEQFF. The CDR3 bases are TGTGCCAGCAGTTACCGACAGACCTTGAGTGAGCAGTTCTTC.

The rearrangement links TRBV9 to TRBJ1-2; a weak D match, TRBD1 (6 bases). CDR3 length: 14 amino acids. Trimming took 3 bases from V and 7 from J, leaving 16 bases between them. CDR1 is SGDLS, CDR2 YYNGEE, per germline. DNA for the CDR3: TGTGCCAGCAGCGGATCGGCAGGGGAGGGTGGCTACACCTTC. Its translation is CASSGSAGEGGYTF.

This clonotype was counted only a few times. The chain has TRBV15 and TRBJ2-7; D tentatively fits TRBD1 or TRBD2 (5 bases each). Germline lookup yields CDR1 LNHNV and CDR2 YYDKDF (reference sequence). Trimming removed 1 base at V and 5 bases at J, with 9 bases between. The CDR3 consists of 13 residues. The DNA for the CDR3 is TGTGCCACCAGCAGAGGAGGGGCCCACGAGCAGTACTTC. This encodes CATSRGGAHEQYF.

In regard to this clonotype: The germline gene is not matched at one end of the junction; a read error may be the cause. The chain recombines TRBV5-1 with TRBJ2-1, with 8 bases lining up with TRBD2. The CDR3 is 15 amino acids. Germline-derived CDR1 and CDR2 are SGHRS and YFSETQ. CDR3 nucleotide sequence: TGCGACAGCAGCTTGGGAGCGGGGGCTTACAATGAGCAGTTCTTC. It codes for CDSSLGAGAYNEQFF.

This chain connects TRBV7-2 to TRBJ1-2; D gene uncertain. The CDR3 extends over 14 amino acids. The germline V and J ends were trimmed by 2 bases and 7 bases, with 14 bases remaining between them. CDR1 is SGHTA and CDR2 is FQGNSA in the germline V gene. This chain's CDR3 is CASSLPSQSGGYTF. For the CDR3, the DNA is TGTGCCAGCAGCTTACCGAGCCAATCGGGTGGCTACACCTTC.

This chain joins TRBV5-1 and TRBJ2-7, with D possibly being TRBD2 (5 bases). This CDR3 comprises 14 residues. V dropped 0 bases and J dropped 4 bases, with 11 bases sitting between them. The germline V gene encodes CDR1 SGHRS and CDR2 YFSETQ. The CDR3 region has the DNA TGCGCCAGCAGCTTGGATGGGAGTCGTTACGAGCAGTACTTC. Its translation: CASSLDGSRYEQYF.

This chain connects TRBV6-5 to TRBJ1-4; 8 positions match TRBD1. This CDR3 contains 15 residues. Trimming took 0 bases from V and 5 from J; bases not matched to a gene: 2. CDR1 is MNHEY and CDR2 is SVGAGI in the germline V gene. The CDR3 here is CASSYSDRANEKLFF. DNA of the CDR3: TGTGCCAGCAGTTACTCGGACAGGGCAAATGAAAAACTGTTTTTT.

This chain uses TRBV5-5 with TRBJ2-3; 11 bases map to TRBD2. The germline gives CDR1 SGHKS, CDR2 YYEKEE (reference sequence). This CDR3 contains 15 residues. J lost 7 bases, V lost 3 bases, and 7 bases had no gene match. The CDR3 reads CASSSISGGAYTQYF. CDR3 coding DNA: TGTGCCAGCAGCTCGATTAGCGGGGGGGCCTATACGCAGTATTTT.